This TCR beta chain was identified in a study of neurological immune-mediated disorders. Synthesis of cDNA was carried out by template-switch 5'RACE. The reaction used 10-nucleotide random UMIs. Every sequencing run gave over 190 million TCR-beta sequences, taken from 15-18 subjects. MiXCR, applied by TCRdb to the 5' RACE reads, yields one record per CDR3 protein. The sample holds 85,000 to 100,000 distinct CDR3 sequences, 3.5% to 4% seen once. This clonotype was recorded at least ten times. The sequenced material came from PBMCs. This TCR was recovered from a woman aged 18-29 years with multiple sclerosis.

CDR3 sequence reads: CAISESRPSSGNTIYF. The CDR3 DNA is TGTGCCATCAGTGAGTCGAGACCGAGCTCTGGAAACACCATATATTTT. The rearrangement links TRBV10-3 to TRBJ1-3; the D is unclear. The CDR3 has 16 amino acids. V lost 0 bases and J 0 bases, leaving 9 bases between the germline ends. The V gene's germline CDR1 is ENHRY and CDR2 SYGVKD.